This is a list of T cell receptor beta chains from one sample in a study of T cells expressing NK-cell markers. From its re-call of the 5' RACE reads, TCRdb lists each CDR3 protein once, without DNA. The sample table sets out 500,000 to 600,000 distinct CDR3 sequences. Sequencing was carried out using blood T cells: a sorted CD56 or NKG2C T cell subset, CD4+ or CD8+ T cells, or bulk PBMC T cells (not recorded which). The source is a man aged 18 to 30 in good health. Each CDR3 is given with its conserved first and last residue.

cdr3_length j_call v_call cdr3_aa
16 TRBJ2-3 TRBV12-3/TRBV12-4 CASSRVRTSGADTQYF
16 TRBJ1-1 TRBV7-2 CASSLTDSRMNTEAFF
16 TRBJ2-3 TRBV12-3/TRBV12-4 CASSPLGGRGSDTQYF
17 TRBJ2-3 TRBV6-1 CASSGTLGGPTTDTQYF
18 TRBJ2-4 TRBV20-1 CSASAPPLAGLAKNIQYF
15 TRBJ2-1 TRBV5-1 CASSQGSSGVHEQFF
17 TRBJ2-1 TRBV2 CASWTGTSWGDYNEQFF
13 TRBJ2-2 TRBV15 CATSSFGDGELFF
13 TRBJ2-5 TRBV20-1 CSAPVPGSETQYF
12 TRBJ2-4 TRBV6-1 CASSEDRVIQYF
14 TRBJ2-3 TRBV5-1 CASSFQGGTDTQYF
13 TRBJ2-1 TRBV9 CASAWRRNNEQFF
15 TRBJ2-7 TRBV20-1 CSAYEAGGSEYEQYF
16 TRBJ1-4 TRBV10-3 CAISELGQGASEKLFF
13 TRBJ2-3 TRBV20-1 CSARRDLTDTQYF
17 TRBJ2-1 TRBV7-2 CASSHHGRTGNFDEQFF
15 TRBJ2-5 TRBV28 CASSPGGPYQETQYF
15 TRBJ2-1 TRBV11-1 CASSWDRDAYNEQFF
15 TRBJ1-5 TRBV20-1 CSAGRQGITNQPQHF
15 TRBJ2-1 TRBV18 CASSAFNTGTQGRFF
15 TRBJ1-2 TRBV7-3 CASSPDGQVNYGYTF
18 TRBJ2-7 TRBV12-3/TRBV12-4 CASSLPLQPGQATYEQYF
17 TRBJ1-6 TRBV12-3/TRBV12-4 CASSILLAGRLDSPLHF
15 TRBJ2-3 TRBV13 CASSTMTGSTDTQYF
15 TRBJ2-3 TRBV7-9 CASSASRGGGDTQYF
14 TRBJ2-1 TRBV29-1 CSVTRGTSYNEQFF
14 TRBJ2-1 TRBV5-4 CASSPPGASVEQFF
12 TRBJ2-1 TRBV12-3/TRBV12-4 CASTRGLGEQFF
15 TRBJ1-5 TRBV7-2 CASSNGRGGDQPQHF
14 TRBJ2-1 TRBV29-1 CSVVSGSRYNEQFF
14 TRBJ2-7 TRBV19 CASSRWLADYEQYF
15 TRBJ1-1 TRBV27 CASSSQGTGLTEAFF
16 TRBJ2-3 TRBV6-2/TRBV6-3 CASSTRTSGRVDTQYF
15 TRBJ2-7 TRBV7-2 CASSSVAGMNYEQYF
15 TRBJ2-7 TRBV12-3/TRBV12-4 CASSFVASGSYEQYF
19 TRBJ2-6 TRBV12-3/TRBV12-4 CASSLDIGLAGSGANVLTF
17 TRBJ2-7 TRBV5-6 CASSLGSLWALTYEQYF
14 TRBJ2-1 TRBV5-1 CASSSRNRHNEQFF
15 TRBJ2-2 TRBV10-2 CASTLGGALAGELFF
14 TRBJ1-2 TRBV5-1 CASSLDPSLSGYTF
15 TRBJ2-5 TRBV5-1 CASSSQGAREETQYF
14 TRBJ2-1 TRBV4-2 CASSQDLLAGLQFF
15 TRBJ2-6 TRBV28 CASMGGVSGANVLTF
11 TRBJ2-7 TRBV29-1 CSGQFGYEQYF
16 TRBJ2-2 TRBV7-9 CAGHPGQGDRTGELFF
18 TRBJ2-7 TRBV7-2 CASSLAGSSDTTVYEQYF
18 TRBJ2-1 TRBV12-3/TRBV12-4 CASNAWGLAGSSYNEQFF
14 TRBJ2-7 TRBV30 CAWRAGQTSYEQYF
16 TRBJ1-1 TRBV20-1 CSAGLGDVYSNTEAFF
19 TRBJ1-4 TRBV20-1 CSASNQRTGFRATNEKLFF
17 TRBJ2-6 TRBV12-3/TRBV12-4 CASSDPGQGSGANVLTF
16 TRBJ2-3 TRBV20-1 CSARDRRGSGTDTQYF
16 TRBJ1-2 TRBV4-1 CASSQDSIAQMYGYTF
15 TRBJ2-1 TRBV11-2 CASSPGSGRYNEQFF